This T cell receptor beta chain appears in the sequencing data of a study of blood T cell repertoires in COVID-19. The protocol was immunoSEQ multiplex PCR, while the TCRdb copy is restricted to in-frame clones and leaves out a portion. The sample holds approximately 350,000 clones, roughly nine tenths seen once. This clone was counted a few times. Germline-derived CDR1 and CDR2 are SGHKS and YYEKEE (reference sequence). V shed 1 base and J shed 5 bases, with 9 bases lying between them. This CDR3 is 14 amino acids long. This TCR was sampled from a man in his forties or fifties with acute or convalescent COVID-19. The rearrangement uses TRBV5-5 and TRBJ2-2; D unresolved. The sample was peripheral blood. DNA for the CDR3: TGTGCCAGCAGCTTGTCTCTCCGGACCGGGGAGCTGTTTTTT. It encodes CASSLSLRTGELFF.